Sequencing of this T cell receptor beta chain was carried out in a study of OX40 agonist ivuxolimab in advanced cancers. Notes on the study in general: At 0.1 to 3.0 mg/kg, clonal expansion of CD4+ and CD8+ blood T cells had occurred by week 6.

The CDR3 spans 14 residues. Germline CDR1 reads LGHNA; CDR2 reads YNFKEQ. The germline V and J ends were trimmed by 3 bases and 1 base, with 6 bases remaining between them. Here immunoSEQ multiplex PCR was the method, and the copy in TCRdb shows in-frame clones only, minus some. The sample has some 19,000 clones, 85% to 90% seen once; the top ten hold 50%. Remarks on this clone: Its cognate antigen is unknown.

This rearrangement joins TRBV4-2 to TRBJ2-2; no firm D call. The clonotype was recovered from an adult with an advanced solid tumor such as melanoma, head and neck, liver or kidney cancer. The source material was CD4+ or CD8+ T cells sorted from blood, sampled in a trial of the OX40 agonist ivuxolimab. The CDR3 reads CASSQARNTGELFF. As DNA, the CDR3 is TGTGCCAGCAGCCAGGCCAGGAACACCGGGGAGCTGTTTTTT.